This T cell receptor beta chain was profiled in a study of T cells in Graves' hyperthyroidism and ophthalmopathy. Overall study findings and caveats: Most clonotypes expanded in thyroid above 0.001 were likewise present in blood.

TCR beta CDR3 region amplification was performed from RNA transcripts. HTBI primers were used for first-round RT-PCR of the TCR CDR3. TCRdb used MiXCR to reprocess the multiplex PCR reads, holding one entry per CDR3 protein. The sample contains 550,000 to 850,000 distinct CDR3 sequences, about 19% of which appear only once. Blood from later-ophthalmopathy patients was taken at first hyperthyroidism diagnosis. This clonotype was seen at least ten times. Its antigen is unknown. Germline lookup yields CDR1 WNHNN and CDR2 SYGVQD (reference sequence). The V gene end was trimmed by 6 bases and the J gene end by 3 bases; junction bases not matched to a gene: 3. This CDR3 contains 14 residues.

This receptor was obtained from a woman in her forties or fifties with Graves' hyperthyroidism that later progressed to Graves' ophthalmopathy. The chain recombines TRBV10-1 with TRBJ1-2; 11 bases align to TRBD1. Sequencing was done on a sample of blood. CDR3 DNA: TGCGCCAGCAGCGGGACAGGGGGATACTATGGCTACACCTTC. It is translated as CASSGTGGYYGYTF.